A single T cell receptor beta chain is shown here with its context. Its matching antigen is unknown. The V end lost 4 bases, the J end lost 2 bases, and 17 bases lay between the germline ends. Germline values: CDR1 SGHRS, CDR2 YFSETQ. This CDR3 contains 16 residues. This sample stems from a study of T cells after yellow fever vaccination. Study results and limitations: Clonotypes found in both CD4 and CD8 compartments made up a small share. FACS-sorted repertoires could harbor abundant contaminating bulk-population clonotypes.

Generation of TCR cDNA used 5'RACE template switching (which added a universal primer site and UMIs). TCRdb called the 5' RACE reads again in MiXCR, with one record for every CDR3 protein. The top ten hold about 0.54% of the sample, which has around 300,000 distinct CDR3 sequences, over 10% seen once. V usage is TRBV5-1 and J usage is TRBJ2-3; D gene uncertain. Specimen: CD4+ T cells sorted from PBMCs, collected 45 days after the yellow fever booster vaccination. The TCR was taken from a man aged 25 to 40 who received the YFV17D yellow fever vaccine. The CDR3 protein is CASSRTWNSPTDTQYF. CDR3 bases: TGCGCCAGCAGCCGGACCTGGAACAGTCCCACAGATACGCAGTATTTT.